This T cell receptor beta chain was sequenced for a study of blood T cell repertoires in COVID-19. Study overall: COVID-19 samples collected from the United States, Italy and Spain covered acute and convalescent phases. Sources were T cells, B-cell-depleted T cells, or PBMCs; the material itself was cDNA or gDNA.

CDR1 and CDR2 (germline): LGHNA, YSLEER. The V end lost 0 bases, the J end lost 5 bases, and 16 bases lay between the germline ends. This CDR3 comprises 17 residues. Original processing notes: Amplification from reference gene primers served as the basis for estimated nucleated cell counts. The method was immunoSEQ multiplex PCR; TCRdb's version includes in-frame clones alone and lacks a portion of them. The V and J calls and clone size come from that table; D and trimming were worked out from the DNA. The sample shows some 250,000 clones, approximately 86% of them seen only once. The receptor's source is a man between 25 and 39 years old with active or convalescent COVID-19. The V and J genes are TRBV4-3 and TRBJ2-2; the D gene is possibly TRBD2 (7 bases). Sequences were obtained from peripheral blood. This chain's CDR3 is CASSQDTWGGETGELFF. The CDR3 DNA reads as TGCGCCAGCAGCCAAGATACATGGGGGGGCGAAACCGGGGAGCTGTTTTTT.